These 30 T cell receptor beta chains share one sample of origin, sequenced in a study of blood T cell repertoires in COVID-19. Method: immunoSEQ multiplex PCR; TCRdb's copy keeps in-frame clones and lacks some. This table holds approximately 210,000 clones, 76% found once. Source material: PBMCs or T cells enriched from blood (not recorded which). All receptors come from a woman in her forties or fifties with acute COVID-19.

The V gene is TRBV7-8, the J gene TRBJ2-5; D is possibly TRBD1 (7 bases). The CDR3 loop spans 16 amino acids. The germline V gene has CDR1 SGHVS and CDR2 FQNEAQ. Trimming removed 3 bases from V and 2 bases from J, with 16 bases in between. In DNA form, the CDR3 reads TGTGCCAGCAGCTTCAGGGGGGCGTTCTCGCAAGAGACCCAGTACTTC. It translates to CASSFRGAFSQETQYF.

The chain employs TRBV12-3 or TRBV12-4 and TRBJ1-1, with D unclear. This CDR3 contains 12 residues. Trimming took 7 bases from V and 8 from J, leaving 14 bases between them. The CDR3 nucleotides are TGTGCCAGCACCCGAGATGCACCCGAAGCTTTCTTT. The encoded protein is CASTRDAPEAFF.

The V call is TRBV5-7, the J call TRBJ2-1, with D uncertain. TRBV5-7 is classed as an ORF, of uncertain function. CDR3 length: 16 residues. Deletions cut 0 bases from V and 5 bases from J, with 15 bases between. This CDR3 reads CASSLVGPHRDNEQFF. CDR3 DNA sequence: TGTGCCAGCAGCTTGGTCGGCCCGCACCGGGACAATGAGCAGTTCTTC.

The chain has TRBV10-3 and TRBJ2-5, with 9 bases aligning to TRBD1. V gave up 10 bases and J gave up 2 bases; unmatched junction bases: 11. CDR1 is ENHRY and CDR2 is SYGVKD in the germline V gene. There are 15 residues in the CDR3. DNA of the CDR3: TGTGCCACGCTCCCGGGGACAGGGCTTCAAGAGACCCAGTACTTC. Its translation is CATLPGTGLQETQYF.

DNA of the CDR3: TGTGCCAGCAGCCAAGATGGGCAGGCACATCAGCCCCAGCATTTT. Protein sequence: CASSQDGQAHQPQHF. This sequence joins TRBV3-1 (or the pseudogene TRBV3-2) and TRBJ1-5; D is uncertain. Looked up from germline, CDR1 is LGHDT and CDR2 is YNNKEL (reference sequence). V was shortened by 0 bases and J by 5 bases, with 11 bases between the two germline ends. The CDR3 sequence is 15 residues long.

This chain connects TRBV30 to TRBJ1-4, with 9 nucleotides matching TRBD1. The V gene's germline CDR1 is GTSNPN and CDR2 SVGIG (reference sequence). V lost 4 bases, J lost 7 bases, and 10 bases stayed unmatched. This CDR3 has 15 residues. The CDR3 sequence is CAWNRQGGEGEKLFF. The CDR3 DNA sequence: TGTGCCTGGAACCGACAGGGGGGAGAGGGTGAAAAACTGTTTTTT.

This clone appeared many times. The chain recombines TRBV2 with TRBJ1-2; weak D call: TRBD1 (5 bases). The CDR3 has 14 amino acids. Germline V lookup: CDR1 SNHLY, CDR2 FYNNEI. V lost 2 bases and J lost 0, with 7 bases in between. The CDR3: CASSERGANYGYTF. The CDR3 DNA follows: TGTGCCAGCAGTGAACGGGGGGCTAACTATGGCTACACCTTC.

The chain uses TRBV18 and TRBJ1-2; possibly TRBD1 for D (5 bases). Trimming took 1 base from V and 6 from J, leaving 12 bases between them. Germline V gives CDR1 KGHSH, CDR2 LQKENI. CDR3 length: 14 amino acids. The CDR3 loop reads CASSPLAGLDGYTF. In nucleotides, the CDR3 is TGTGCCAGCTCACCACTCGCGGGGCTCGATGGCTACACCTTC.

CDR3 amino acids: CASSISGVPETQYF. The CDR3 nucleotides read TGTGCCAGTAGTATATCGGGGGTCCCAGAGACCCAGTACTTC. The V call is TRBV19, the J call TRBJ2-5, with a possible D match to TRBD2 (6 bases). The germline CDR1 and CDR2 sequences are LNHDA and SQIVND (reference sequence). The CDR3 consists of 14 residues. The V and J ends lost 2 bases and 4 bases respectively, with 11 bases between them.

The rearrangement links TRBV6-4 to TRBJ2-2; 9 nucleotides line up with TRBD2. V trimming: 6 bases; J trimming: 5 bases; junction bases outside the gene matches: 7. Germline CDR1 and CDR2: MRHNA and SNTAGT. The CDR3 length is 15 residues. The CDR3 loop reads CASSGSSGGTGELFF. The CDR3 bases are TGTGCCAGCAGCGGTTCCAGCGGGGGGACCGGGGAGCTGTTTTTT.

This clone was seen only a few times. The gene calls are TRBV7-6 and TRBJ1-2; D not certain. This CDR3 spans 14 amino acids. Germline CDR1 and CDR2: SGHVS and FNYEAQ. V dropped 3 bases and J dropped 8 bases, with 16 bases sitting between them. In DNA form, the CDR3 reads TGTGCCAGCAGCTTGTCCGGGGTCGGTTCCGGCTACACCTTC. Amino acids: CASSLSGVGSGYTF.

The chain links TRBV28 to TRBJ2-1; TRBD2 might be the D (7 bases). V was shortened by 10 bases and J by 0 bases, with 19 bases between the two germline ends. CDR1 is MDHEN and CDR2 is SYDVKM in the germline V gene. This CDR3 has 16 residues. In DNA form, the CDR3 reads TGTGCCATACTAGGGGGGGGCCCTACCTCCTACAATGAGCAGTTCTTC. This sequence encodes CAILGGGPTSYNEQFF.

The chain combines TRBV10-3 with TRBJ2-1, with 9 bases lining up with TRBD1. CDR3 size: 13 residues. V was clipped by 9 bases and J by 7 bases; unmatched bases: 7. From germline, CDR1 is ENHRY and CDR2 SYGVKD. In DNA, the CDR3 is TGTGCCATACAGGGGGCGCAAGGGAATGAGCAGTTCTTC. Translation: CAIQGAQGNEQFF.

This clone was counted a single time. The CDR3 sequence: CASSGQLNTEAFF. CDR3 in DNA: TGTGCCAGCAGTGGACAGTTGAACACTGAAGCTTTCTTT. The chain couples TRBV7-2 to TRBJ1-1; tentatively, D is TRBD1 (6 bases). The CDR3 sequence is 13 residues long. Looked up from germline, CDR1 is SGHTA and CDR2 is FQGNSA. Trimming shortened V by 6 bases and J by 0 bases, and 8 bases separated the two germline ends.

The CDR3 here is CASSPGTGGAGELFF. The CDR3 region has the DNA TGTGCCAGCAGCCCCGGGACAGGGGGCGCCGGGGAGCTGTTTTTT. The chain is built from TRBV9 and TRBJ2-2; 12 bases are a match to TRBD1. The CDR3 runs to 15 residues. Germline V CDR1 and CDR2: SGDLS, YYNGEE. With V trimmed by 4 bases and J by 6 bases, 4 bases remained unmatched.

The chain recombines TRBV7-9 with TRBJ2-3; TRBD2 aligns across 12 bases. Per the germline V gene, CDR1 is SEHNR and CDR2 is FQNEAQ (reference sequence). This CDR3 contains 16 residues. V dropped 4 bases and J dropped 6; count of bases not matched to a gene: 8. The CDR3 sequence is CASSYRTSGEWDTQYF. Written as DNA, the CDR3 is TGTGCCAGCAGCTACCGGACTAGCGGGGAATGGGATACGCAGTATTTT.

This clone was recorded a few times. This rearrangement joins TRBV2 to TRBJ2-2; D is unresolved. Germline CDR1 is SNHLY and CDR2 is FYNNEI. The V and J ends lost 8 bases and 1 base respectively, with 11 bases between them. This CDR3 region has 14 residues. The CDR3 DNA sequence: TGTGCCAGCTTGCGGCAGAGGAACACCGGGGAGCTGTTTTTT. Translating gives CASLRQRNTGELFF.

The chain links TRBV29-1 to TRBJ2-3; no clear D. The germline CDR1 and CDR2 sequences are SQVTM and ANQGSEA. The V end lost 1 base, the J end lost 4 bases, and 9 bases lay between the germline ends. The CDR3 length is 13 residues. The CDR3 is CSVEGSQADTQYF. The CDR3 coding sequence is TGCAGCGTTGAAGGGTCGCAGGCAGATACGCAGTATTTT.

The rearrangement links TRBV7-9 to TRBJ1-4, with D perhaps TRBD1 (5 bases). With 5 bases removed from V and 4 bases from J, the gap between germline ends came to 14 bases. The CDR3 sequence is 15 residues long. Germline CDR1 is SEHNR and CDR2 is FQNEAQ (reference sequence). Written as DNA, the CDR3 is TGTGCCAGCAGCGCCGTTAAGGGGTTTAATGAAAAACTGTTTTTT. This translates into CASSAVKGFNEKLFF.

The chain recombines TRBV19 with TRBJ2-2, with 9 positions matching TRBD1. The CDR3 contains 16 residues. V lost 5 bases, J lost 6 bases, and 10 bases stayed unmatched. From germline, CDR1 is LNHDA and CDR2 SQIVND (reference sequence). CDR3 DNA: TGTGCCAGTAGTGGCCGGGACAGGGTTTTAGCCGGGGAGCTGTTTTTT. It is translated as CASSGRDRVLAGELFF.

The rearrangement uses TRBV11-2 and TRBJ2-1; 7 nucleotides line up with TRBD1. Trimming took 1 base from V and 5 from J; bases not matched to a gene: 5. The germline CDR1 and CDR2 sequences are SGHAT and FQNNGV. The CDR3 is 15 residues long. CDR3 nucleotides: TGTGCCAGCAGCTTAGTCACGGGACAGAACAATGAGCAGTTCTTC. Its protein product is CASSLVTGQNNEQFF. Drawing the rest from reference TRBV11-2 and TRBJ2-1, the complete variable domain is EAGVAQSPRYKIIEKRQSVAFWCNPISGHATLYWYQQILGQGPKLLIQFQNNGVVDDSQLPKDRFSAERLKGVDSTLKIQPAKLEDSAVYLCASSLVTGQNNEQFFGPGTRLTVL.

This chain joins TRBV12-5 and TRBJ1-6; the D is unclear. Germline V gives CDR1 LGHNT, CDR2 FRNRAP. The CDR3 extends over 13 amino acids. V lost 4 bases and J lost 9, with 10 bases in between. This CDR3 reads CASGSEEGSPLHF. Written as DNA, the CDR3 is TGTGCTAGTGGTTCCGAGGAGGGTTCACCCCTCCACTTT. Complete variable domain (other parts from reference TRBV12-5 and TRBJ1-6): DARVTQTPRHKVTEMGQEVTMRCQPILGHNTVFWYRQTMMQGLELLAYFRNRAPLDDSGMPKDRFSAEMPDATLATLKIQPSEPRDSAVYFCASGSEEGSPLHFGNGTRLTVT.

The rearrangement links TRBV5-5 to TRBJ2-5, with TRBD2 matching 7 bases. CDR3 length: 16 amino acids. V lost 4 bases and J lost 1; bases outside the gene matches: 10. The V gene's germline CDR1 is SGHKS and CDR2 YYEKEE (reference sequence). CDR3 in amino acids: CASSPLLTSVQETQYF. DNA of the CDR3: TGTGCCAGCAGCCCACTATTAACTAGCGTCCAAGAGACCCAGTACTTC. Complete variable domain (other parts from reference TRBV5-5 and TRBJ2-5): DAGVTQSPTHLIKTRGQQVTLRCSPISGHKSVSWYQQVLGQGPQFIFQYYEKEERGRGNFPDRFSARQFPNYSSELNVNALLLGDSALYLCASSPLLTSVQETQYFGPGTRLLVL.

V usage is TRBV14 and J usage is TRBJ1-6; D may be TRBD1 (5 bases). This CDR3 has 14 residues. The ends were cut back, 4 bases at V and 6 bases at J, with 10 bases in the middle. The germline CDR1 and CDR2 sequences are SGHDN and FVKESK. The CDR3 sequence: CASSPRQGNSPLHF. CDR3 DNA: TGTGCCAGCAGCCCCAGGCAGGGTAATTCACCCCTCCACTTT.

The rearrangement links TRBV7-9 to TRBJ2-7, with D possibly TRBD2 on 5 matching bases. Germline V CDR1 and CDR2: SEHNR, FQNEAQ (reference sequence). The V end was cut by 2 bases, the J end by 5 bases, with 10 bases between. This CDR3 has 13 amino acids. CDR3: CASSLQSSDEQYV. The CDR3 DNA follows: TGTGCCAGCAGCTTACAGAGTAGCGACGAGCAGTACGTC.

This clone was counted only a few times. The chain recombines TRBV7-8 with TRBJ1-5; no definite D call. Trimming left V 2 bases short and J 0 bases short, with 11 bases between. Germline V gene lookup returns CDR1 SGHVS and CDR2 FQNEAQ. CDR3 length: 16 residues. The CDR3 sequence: CASSLSPSYSNQPQHF. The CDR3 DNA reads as TGTGCCAGCAGCTTATCCCCCAGTTATAGCAATCAGCCCCAGCATTTT.

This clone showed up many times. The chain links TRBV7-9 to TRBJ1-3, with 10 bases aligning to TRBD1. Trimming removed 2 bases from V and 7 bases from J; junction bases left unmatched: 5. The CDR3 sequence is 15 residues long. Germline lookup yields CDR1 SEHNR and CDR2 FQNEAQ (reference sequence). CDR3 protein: CASSLRQGAENTIYF. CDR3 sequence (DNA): TGTGCCAGCAGCTTAAGACAGGGGGCCGAGAACACCATATATTTT.

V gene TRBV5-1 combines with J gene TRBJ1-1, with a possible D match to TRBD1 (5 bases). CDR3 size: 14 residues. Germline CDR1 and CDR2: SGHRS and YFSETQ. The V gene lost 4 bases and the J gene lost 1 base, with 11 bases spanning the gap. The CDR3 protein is CASSPSTANTEAFF. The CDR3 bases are TGCGCCAGCAGCCCATCGACAGCGAACACTGAAGCTTTCTTT.

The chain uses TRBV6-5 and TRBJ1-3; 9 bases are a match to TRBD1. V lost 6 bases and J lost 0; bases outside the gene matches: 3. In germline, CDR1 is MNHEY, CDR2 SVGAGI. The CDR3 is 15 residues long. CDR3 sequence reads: CASRGTGNSGNTIYF. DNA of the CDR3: TGTGCCAGCAGGGGGACAGGGAACTCTGGAAACACCATATATTTT.

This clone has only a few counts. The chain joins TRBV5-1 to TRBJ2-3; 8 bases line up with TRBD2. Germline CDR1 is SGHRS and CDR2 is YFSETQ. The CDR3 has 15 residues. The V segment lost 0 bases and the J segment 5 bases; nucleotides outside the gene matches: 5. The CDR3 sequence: CASSLEGTRGDTQYF. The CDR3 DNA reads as TGCGCCAGCAGCTTGGAGGGGACTAGGGGAGATACGCAGTATTTT.